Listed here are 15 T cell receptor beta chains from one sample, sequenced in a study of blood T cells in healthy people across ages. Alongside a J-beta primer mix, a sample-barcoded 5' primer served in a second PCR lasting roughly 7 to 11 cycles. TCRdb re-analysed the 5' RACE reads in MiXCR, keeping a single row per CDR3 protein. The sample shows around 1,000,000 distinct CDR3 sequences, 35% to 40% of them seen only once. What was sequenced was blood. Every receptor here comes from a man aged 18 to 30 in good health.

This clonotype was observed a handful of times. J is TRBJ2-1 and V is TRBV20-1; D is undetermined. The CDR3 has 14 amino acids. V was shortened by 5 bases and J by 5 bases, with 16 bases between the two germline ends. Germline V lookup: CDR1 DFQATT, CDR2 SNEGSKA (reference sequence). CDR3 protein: CSAPRSVEHNEQFF. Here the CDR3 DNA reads TGCAGTGCTCCCAGATCAGTCGAACACAATGAGCAGTTCTTC.

As DNA, the CDR3 is TGTGCCAGCAGCGTAGAGGACAGCAGAAATGAAAAACTGTTTTTT. Translated, it gives CASSVEDSRNEKLFF. The chain is built from TRBV9 and TRBJ1-4; possible D gene TRBD1, 6 bases. This CDR3 comprises 15 residues. Germline CDR1 and CDR2: SGDLS and YYNGEE. The V and J ends lost 0 bases and 5 bases respectively, with 11 bases between them.

The CDR3 reads CASSSGRESFYGYTF. DNA of the CDR3: TGTGCCAGCAGTTCCGGCAGGGAATCTTTCTATGGCTACACCTTC. The chain couples TRBV6-2 or TRBV6-3 to TRBJ1-2, with TRBD1 as a possible D gene (5 bases). Trimming took off 4 bases at V and 4 bases at J, with 16 bases between the two ends. Per the germline V gene, CDR1 is MNHEY and CDR2 is SVGEGT. The CDR3 runs to 15 residues.

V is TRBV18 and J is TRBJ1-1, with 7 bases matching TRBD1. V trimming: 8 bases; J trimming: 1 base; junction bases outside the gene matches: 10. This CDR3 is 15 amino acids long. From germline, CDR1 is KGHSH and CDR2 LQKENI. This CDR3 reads CASPTGDSSNTEAFF. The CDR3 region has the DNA TGTGCCAGCCCAACAGGGGACAGTTCGAACACTGAAGCTTTCTTT. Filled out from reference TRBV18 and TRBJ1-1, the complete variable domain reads NAGVMQNPRHLVRRRGQEARLRCSPMKGHSHVYWYRQLPEEGLKFMVYLQKENIIDESGMPKERFSAEFPKEGPSILRIQQVVRGDSAAYFCASPTGDSSNTEAFFGQGTRLTVV.

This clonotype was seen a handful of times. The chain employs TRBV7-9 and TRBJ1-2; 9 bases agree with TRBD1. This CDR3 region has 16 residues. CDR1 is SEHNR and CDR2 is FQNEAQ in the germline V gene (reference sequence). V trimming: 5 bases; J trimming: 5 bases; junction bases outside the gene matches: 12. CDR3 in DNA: TGTGCCAGCAGCACCAATCCGGGACAGGGTAATTATGGCTACACCTTC. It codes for CASSTNPGQGNYGYTF.

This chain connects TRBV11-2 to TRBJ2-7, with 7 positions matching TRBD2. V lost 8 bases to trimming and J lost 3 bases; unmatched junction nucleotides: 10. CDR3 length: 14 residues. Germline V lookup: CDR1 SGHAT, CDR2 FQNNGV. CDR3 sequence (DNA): TGTGCCAGCGTCTTAGGCGGGGGTGGCTACGAGCAGTACTTC. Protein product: CASVLGGGGYEQYF. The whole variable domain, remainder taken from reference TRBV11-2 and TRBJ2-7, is EAGVAQSPRYKIIEKRQSVAFWCNPISGHATLYWYQQILGQGPKLLIQFQNNGVVDDSQLPKDRFSAERLKGVDSTLKIQPAKLEDSAVYLCASVLGGGGYEQYFGPGTRLTVT.

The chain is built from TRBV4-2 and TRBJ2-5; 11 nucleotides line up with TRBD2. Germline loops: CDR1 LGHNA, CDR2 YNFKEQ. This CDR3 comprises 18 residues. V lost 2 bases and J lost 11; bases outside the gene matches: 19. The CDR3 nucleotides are TGTGCCAGCAGCCAACAAACCTTACTAGCGGGGGCCCCATATGAGCAGTACTTC. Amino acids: CASSQQTLLAGAPYEQYF.

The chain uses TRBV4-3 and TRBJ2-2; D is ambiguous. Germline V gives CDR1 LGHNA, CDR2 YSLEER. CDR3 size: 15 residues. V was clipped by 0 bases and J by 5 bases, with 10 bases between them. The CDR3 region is CASSQESWGTGELFF. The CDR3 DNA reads TGCGCCAGCAGCCAAGAGTCATGGGGTACCGGGGAGCTGTTTTTT.

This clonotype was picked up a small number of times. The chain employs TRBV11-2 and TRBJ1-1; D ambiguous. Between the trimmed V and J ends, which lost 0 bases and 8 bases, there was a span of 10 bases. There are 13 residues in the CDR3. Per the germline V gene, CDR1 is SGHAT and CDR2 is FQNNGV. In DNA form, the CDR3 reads TGTGCCAGCAGCTTAGATCTCAGCCCCGAAGCTTTCTTT. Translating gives CASSLDLSPEAFF.

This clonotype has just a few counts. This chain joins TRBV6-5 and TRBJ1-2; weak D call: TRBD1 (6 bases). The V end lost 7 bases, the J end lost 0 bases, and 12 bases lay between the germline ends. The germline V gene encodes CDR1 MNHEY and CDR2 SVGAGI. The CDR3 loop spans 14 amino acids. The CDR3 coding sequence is TGTGCCAGCAAGGACAGCCCTGCTAACTATGGCTACACCTTC. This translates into CASKDSPANYGYTF.

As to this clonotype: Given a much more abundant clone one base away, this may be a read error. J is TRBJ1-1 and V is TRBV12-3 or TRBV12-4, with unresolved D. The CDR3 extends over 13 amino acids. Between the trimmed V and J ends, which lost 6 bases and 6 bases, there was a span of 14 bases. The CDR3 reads CASSLLAVAEAFF. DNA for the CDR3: TGTGCCAGCAGCCTCTTGGCTGTTGCTGAAGCTTTCTTT.

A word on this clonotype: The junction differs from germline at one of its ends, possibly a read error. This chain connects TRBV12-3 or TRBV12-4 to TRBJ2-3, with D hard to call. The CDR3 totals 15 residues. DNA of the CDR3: TGTGCCAGCAGTCCCAGTACCTATAGCACAGATGCGCAGTATTTT. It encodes CASSPSTYSTDAQYF.

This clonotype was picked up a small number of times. The CDR3 sequence: CASSPRDRESGELFF. In nucleotides, the CDR3 is TGCGCCAGCAGCCCCCGGGACAGGGAATCCGGGGAGCTGTTTTTT. The rearrangement links TRBV4-3 to TRBJ2-2; TRBD1 matches at 9 bases. J lost 6 bases, V lost 4 bases, and 6 bases had no gene match. Germline V gene sequence: CDR1 LGHNA, CDR2 YSLEER. The CDR3 is 15 amino acids.

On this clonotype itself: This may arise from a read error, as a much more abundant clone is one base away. CDR3 region: CASSYHGGGSTNTQYF. CDR3 DNA: TGTGCCAGCAGCTACCACGGAGGGGGGAGCACAAATACGCAGTATTTT. V usage is TRBV4-2 and J usage is TRBJ2-3; the D gene could be TRBD1 or TRBD2 (6 bases each). This CDR3 is 16 amino acids long. The germline gives CDR1 LGHNA, CDR2 YNFKEQ.

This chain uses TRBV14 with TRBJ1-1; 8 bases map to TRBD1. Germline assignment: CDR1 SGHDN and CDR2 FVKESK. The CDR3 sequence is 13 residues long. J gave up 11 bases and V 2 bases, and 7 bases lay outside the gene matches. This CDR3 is CASSQQGTGGAFF. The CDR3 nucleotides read TGTGCCAGCAGCCAACAAGGGACAGGCGGGGCTTTCTTT. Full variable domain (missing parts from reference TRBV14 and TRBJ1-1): EAGVTQFPSHSVIEKGQTVTLRCDPISGHDNLYWYRRVMGKEIKFLLHFVKESKQDESGMPNNRFLAERTGGTYSTLKVQPAELEDSGVYFCASSQQGTGGAFFGQGTRLTVV.